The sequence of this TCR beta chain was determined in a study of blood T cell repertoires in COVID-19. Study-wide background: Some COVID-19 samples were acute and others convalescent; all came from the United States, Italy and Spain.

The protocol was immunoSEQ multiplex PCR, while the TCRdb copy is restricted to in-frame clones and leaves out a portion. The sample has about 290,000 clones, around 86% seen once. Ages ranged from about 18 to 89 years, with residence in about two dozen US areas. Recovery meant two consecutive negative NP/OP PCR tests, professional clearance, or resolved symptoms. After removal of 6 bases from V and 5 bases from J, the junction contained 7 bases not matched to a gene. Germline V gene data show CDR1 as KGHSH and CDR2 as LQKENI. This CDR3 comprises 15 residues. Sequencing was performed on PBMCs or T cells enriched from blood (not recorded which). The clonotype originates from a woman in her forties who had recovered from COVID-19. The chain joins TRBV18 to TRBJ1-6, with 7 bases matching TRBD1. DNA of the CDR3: TGTGCCAGCTCGCGCGGGACAGACGATAATTCACCCCTCCACTTT. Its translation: CASSRGTDDNSPLHF.